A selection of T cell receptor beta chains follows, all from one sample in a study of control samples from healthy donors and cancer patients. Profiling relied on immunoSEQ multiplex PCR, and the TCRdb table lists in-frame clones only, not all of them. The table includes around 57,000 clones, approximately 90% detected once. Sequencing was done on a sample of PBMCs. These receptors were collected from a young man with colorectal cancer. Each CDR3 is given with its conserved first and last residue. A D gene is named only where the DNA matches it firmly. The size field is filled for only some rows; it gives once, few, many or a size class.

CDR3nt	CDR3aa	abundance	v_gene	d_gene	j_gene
TGTGCCAGCAGAAGGGTAGGTGGTGGCTACACCTTC	CASRRVGGGYTF	.	TRBV5-5	.	TRBJ1-2
TGTGCCAGCAGTCGGGATAGAGATCTAAATCAGCCCCAGCATTTT	CASSRDRDLNQPQHF	.	TRBV5-8	.	TRBJ1-5
TGTGCCATCAGCCCGACAGGCGTGGAGGGAAACACCATATATTTT	CAISPTGVEGNTIYF	.	TRBV10-3	.	TRBJ1-3
TGTGCCAGCAGCCAGAACCCAGGGGGAGGGGGAGGGACCCAGTACTTC	CASSQNPGGGGGTQYF	once	TRBV3-1/TRBV3-2	.	TRBJ2-5
TGTGCCAGCAGTTACTCGGGGTCGGGAGACGTGAAGTTCTTC	CASSYSGSGDVKFF	once	TRBV6-2/TRBV6-3	.	TRBJ2-1
TGTGCCTGGGCGGGGGCTGGTAATGAAAAACTGTTTTTT	CAWAGAGNEKLFF	once	TRBV30	.	TRBJ1-4
TGTGCCAGCAGCTTAGGGCAGGGGATGAACACTGAAGCTTTCTTT	CASSLGQGMNTEAFF	.	TRBV7-9	.	TRBJ1-1
TGTGCCAGCAGCTTGATGGGGGGGTCCACTGAAGCTTTCTTT	CASSLMGGSTEAFF	.	TRBV7-9	.	TRBJ1-1
TGTGCCAGTAGTCCCAGACAGGGACGGGCTAATGAAAAACTGTTTTTT	CASSPRQGRANEKLFF	once	TRBV19	TRBD1	TRBJ1-4
TGTGCCAGCAGTGAGACGGGACAGGGGGATAATTCACCCCTCCACTTT	CASSETGQGDNSPLHF	.	TRBV25-1	TRBD1	TRBJ1-6
TGTGCCAGCAGTGAAAGGTACTCTGGGGCCAACGTCCTGACTTTC	CASSERYSGANVLTF	.	TRBV6-1	.	TRBJ2-6
TGTGCCAGCAGCACCATGGGTGTTGACACCATATATTTT	CASSTMGVDTIYF	.	TRBV7-9	.	TRBJ1-3
TGTGCCAGCAGCCAAGGGGGGGGGCGTCCCCCAAAATATAGCAATCAGCCCCAGCATTTT	CASSQGGGRPPKYSNQPQHF	once	TRBV3-1/TRBV3-2	.	TRBJ1-5
TGTGCCAGCTCGCCGGGACAGGAGGTCAATCAGCCCCAGCATTTT	CASSPGQEVNQPQHF	once	TRBV18	TRBD1	TRBJ1-5
TGTGCCAGCAGCTTGGGACCCATTGCCGAGCAGTACTTC	CASSLGPIAEQYF	.	TRBV6-5	.	TRBJ2-7
TGTGCTAGTGGTTTGGGGACAGGGGGTCAGCCCCAGCATTTT	CASGLGTGGQPQHF	once	TRBV12-5	TRBD1	TRBJ1-5